The rows below give T cell receptor beta chains drawn from one sample of a study of STAT3 mutations in large granular lymphocyte leukemia. Clones were read by immunoSEQ multiplex PCR, and TCRdb kept only the in-frame ones, dropping some. In the table there are 1,200 to 1,500 clones, more than 60% of which are singletons. The sequenced sample consisted of peripheral blood mononuclear cells. The receptors shown here come from a woman between 70 and 85 years old with T-cell large granular lymphocyte leukemia. Some clones in this sample may be carry-over from other donors' samples. CDR3s include the opening cysteine and the closing phenylalanine or tryptophan.

V: TRBV7-9; J: TRBJ1-2; CDR3: CASSSPRNRGRDYGYTF
V: TRBV6-4; J: TRBJ1-1; CDR3: CASTKEGDSTEAFF
V: TRBV2; J: TRBJ1-2; CDR3: CASTRPSGGYGYTF
V: TRBV6-5; J: TRBJ2-7; CDR3: CASSYQRTSYEQYF
V: TRBV6-5; J: TRBJ1-4; CDR3: CASSYLGQDEKLFF
V: TRBV5-1; J: TRBJ2-7; CDR3: CASSDGHYEQYF
V: TRBV6-1; J: TRBJ1-5; CDR3: CASSELGSNQPQHF
V: TRBV13; J: TRBJ2-3; CDR3: CASSRSGQSTDTQYF
V: TRBV25-1; J: TRBJ1-1; CDR3: CASSPGTGGRGDTEAFF
V: TRBV10-3; J: TRBJ2-7; CDR3: CAIRDEYEQYF
V: TRBV4-2; J: TRBJ2-7; CDR3: CASSQEEGRYEQYF